The 9 T cell receptor beta chains below were found in one sample sequenced in a study of blood T cells in healthy people across ages. For the second PCR, which ran for 7 to 11 cycles, a sample-barcoded 5' primer and a J-beta primer mix were used. TCRdb recomputed calls from the 5' RACE reads with MiXCR, one row per CDR3 protein. The sample lists 600,000 or so distinct CDR3 sequences, roughly 30% seen once, with more than 15% in the top ten. Sequencing was done on a sample of blood. These receptors came from a woman older than 75 in good health.

This clonotype was observed many times. The V call is TRBV4-3, the J call TRBJ2-3, with no clear D. V lost 2 bases to trimming and J lost 4 bases, with 7 bases between them. CDR3 length equals 13 residues. Per germline, CDR1 LGHNA and CDR2 YSLEER. CDR3: CASSQLGSDTQYF. DNA of the CDR3: TGCGCCAGCAGCCAACTAGGCTCAGATACGCAGTATTTT.

This clonotype appeared many times. V is TRBV5-1 and J is TRBJ1-4, with D possibly TRBD1 on 6 matching bases. The V gene's germline CDR1 is SGHRS and CDR2 YFSETQ. Trimming left V 0 bases short and J 3 bases short, with 12 bases between. The CDR3 is 16 residues long. The CDR3 spells CASSLGGTGSNEKLFF. The CDR3, as DNA: TGCGCCAGCAGCTTGGGTGGAACAGGGTCTAATGAAAAACTGTTTTTT.

This clonotype was recorded at least ten times. This chain links TRBV10-3 with TRBJ2-3; 7 nucleotides line up with TRBD2. The junction had 11 bases not matched to a gene; V was cut back by 7 bases and J by 1 base. The CDR3 loop spans 16 amino acids. Germline V gene data show CDR1 as ENHRY and CDR2 as SYGVKD. The CDR3 protein is CAIMKSRDYRTDTQYF. DNA for the CDR3: TGTGCCATCATGAAATCACGGGACTACCGCACAGATACGCAGTATTTT.

This clonotype was observed many times. The chain carries TRBV28 and TRBJ2-5; 7 nucleotides line up with TRBD1. The J segment lost 5 bases and the V segment lost 5 bases, leaving 11 bases of the junction unmatched. The germline V gene encodes CDR1 MDHEN and CDR2 SYDVKM. The CDR3 is made up of 15 amino acids. This CDR3 is CASSADRVLRETQYF. The CDR3 DNA reads TGTGCCAGCAGTGCCGACAGGGTATTGAGGGAGACCCAGTACTTC.

This clonotype showed up many times. The chain links TRBV5-6 to TRBJ1-2, with TRBD1 matching over 11 bases. CDR3 length: 14 amino acids. The trim removed 4 bases at V and 8 bases at J, leaving 7 bases unmatched. Germline-derived CDR1 and CDR2 are SGHDT and YYEEEE. The CDR3 loop is CASSTGQGAGGYTF. The DNA of the CDR3 is TGTGCCAGCAGCACCGGACAGGGGGCAGGCGGCTACACCTTC.

This clonotype was detected many times. V is TRBV10-3 and J is TRBJ2-5; 9 bases match TRBD1. Germline CDR1 ENHRY, CDR2 SYGVKD. CDR3 length: 14 residues. Trimming took 6 bases from V and 1 from J; bases not matched to a gene: 3. The CDR3 protein is CAIRADRGQETQYF. The CDR3 nucleotides read TGTGCCATCAGGGCGGACAGGGGCCAAGAGACCCAGTACTTC.

This sequence joins TRBV7-3 and TRBJ2-2; TRBD2 matches at 15 bases. This CDR3 is built from 18 residues. Germline values: CDR1 SGHTA, CDR2 FQGTGA. The V segment lost 5 bases and the J segment 5 bases; nucleotides outside the gene matches: 9. Here the CDR3 DNA reads TGTGCCAGCAGCCCTCCGGGACTAGCGGGGGGAAGGACCGGGGAGCTGTTTTTT. Amino acid sequence: CASSPPGLAGGRTGELFF.

The genes are TRBV5-1 and TRBJ2-1; 7 bases map to TRBD1. Per the germline V gene, CDR1 is SGHRS and CDR2 is YFSETQ. The CDR3 loop spans 15 amino acids. The V segment lost 5 bases and the J segment 5 bases; nucleotides outside the gene matches: 10. The CDR3 nucleotides read TGCGCCAGCAGAGTCACAGGGGATTCGGACAATGAGCAGTTCTTC. This gives the protein CASRVTGDSDNEQFF.

At least ten counts were recorded for this clonotype. This chain uses TRBV7-9 with TRBJ1-2; a possible D gene is TRBD1 (5 bases). From germline, CDR1 is SEHNR and CDR2 FQNEAQ (reference sequence). Trimming shortened V by 2 bases and J by 5 bases, and 9 bases separated the two germline ends. The CDR3 length is 13 residues. The CDR3 DNA follows: TGTGCCAGCAGCTTATCGGGGCTATATGGCTACACCTTC. Its protein product is CASSLSGLYGYTF. The full variable domain, with the rest looked up from reference TRBV7-9 and TRBJ1-2, is DTGVSQNPRHKITKRGQNVTFRCDPISEHNRLYWYRQTLGQGPEFLTYFQNEAQLEKSRLLSDRFSAERPKGSFSTLEIQRTEQGDSAMYLCASSLSGLYGYTFGSGTRLTVV.